This T cell receptor beta chain was documented in a study of cytomegalovirus exposure and HLA in healthy donors (dated 2017 in TCRdb). Context from the whole study: An earlier analysis of roughly 500 of the donors reported 276 Gb of sequence data and 117 million unique TCR beta sequences from roughly 180 million T cells. An earlier analysis of a few hundred of the donors applied high-throughput TCR beta sequencing to assess whether each TCR beta V gene segment acted as functional or pseudogenic. The study aimed to test whether signatures of past pathogen exposure could be identified by cataloging public T cell receptors. In addition to the first cohort of hundreds of subjects, a separate validation cohort of around 110 different subjects was used. The study profiled the T cell repertoires of hundreds of subjects by immunosequencing and related them to cytomegalovirus serostatus. Rather than drawing on any new phenotypic data, the later analysis identified candidate immune exposures from TCR beta sequences and the way those sequences occurred across donors. Roughly five DR-DQ haplotypes were treated as single units for association and clustering because of strong linkage in the cohort. An early release covering more than 500 HLA-typed donors comprised approximately 300 gigabases of sequencing data and around 85 million unique TCR sequences. Across around 400 genotyped donors of the cohort, an average of approximately 220,000 unique TCR beta nucleotide sequences per donor were sequenced, and roughly 17% of those sequences were non-productive. Typing coverage varied by locus: about 629-630 donors for A, B, C, DRB1 and DQB1; approximately 500 for DQA1; 600 to 610 for DPA1; approximately 470 for DPB1. All discovery cohort repertoires had been generated on a single sequencing platform. Alongside the repertoire data, information on donor age, sex, ethnicity and CMV serostatus was compiled. Class I and class II HLA loci were covered by the typing at four-digit resolution. A later genetic analysis took genome-wide SNP genotypes for about 65% of the 666 donors and used that subset as a discovery cohort. Of the 300 to 450 genotyped donors, around 81% fell in the genetic ancestry cluster associated with self-reported Caucasian donors. The study combined high-throughput TCR immunosequencing, statistical association of individual TCRs with disease status, and machine learning to predict cytomegalovirus infection status. A later analysis re-analyzed previously published TCR beta repertoires from several hundred donors and added high-resolution HLA genotyping to study TCR occurrence patterns.

Taken from the germline V gene, the CDR1 and CDR2 loops are SGHTA and FQGNSA. Spanning cysteine to phenylalanine, the CDR3 consists of 18 amino acids. The read is trimmed to its CDR3 DNA, 54 bases read in frame from base 1. V trim: 4 bases; J trim: 2 bases; unmatched bases: 11. The cohort was made up of hundreds of healthy bone marrow donors. At the time of sampling, all cohort members were nominally healthy, though unrecorded immune exposures were likely present. The donor tested CMV seropositive and was one of the 289 seropositive cohort members. Each donor provided a peripheral blood sample, and peripheral blood mononuclear cells were used for TCR beta sequencing. The Qiagen DNeasy Blood Extraction Kit was used to extract genomic DNA from the blood cell samples. About this clone itself: Its antigen remains undetermined. No much larger clonotype is one base removed from it; base qualities were not supplied.

On the study overall, not on this receptor specifically: Because the 87-base-pair reads could not distinguish some IMGT-functional V segments, including TRBV6-2 and TRBV6-3, those segments were excluded. A further reported finding was that TCR beta sequences accurately predicted the HLA-A and HLA-B alleles for most subjects in the first cohort. In a later analysis, TCR association rates were found to vary across HLA loci, with the most associated TCRs seen for DRB1 alleles and the fewest for HLA-C alleles. Most TCR sequences were seen in very few donors, while some public TCRs were found in many individuals. In this cohort, only TCR beta chains were sequenced, and detectable features were limited by the absence of alpha or paired-chain data. According to a later genetic analysis, donors in an Asian-associated ancestry cluster had fewer N-insertions in productive TCRs than the roughly 700-donor mean. In a later analysis, most CMV-associated TCR beta chains were found to appear HLA-restricted, with HLA associations seemingly driven largely by CMV exposure. According to the authors, the approach could potentially be generalized to other disease states and immunological phenotypes. Immune exposure information for the cohort was limited to CMV serostatus. Three of the identified cytomegalovirus-associated TCR beta chains were confirmed in vitro to be specific for cytomegalovirus antigens. A later analysis found that HLA-associated TCR beta chains were more clonally expanded and had lower generation probabilities than equally common non-associated chains. A cluster of highly shared sequence variants was judged likely to represent a technical artifact of the sequencing pipeline. Because HLA typing was missing for some donors at each locus, association tests included only the typed subset. In an earlier analysis of a few hundred of the donors, most TCR beta V segments were observed in productive rearrangements about 87% or about 30% of the time, broadly matching IMGT annotations. Sequencing depth was assumed to be roughly uniform across donors in the presence/absence analyses, though that assumption may not hold. A later genetic analysis associated a missense DCLRE1C variant with V-gene and J-gene trimming of TCR beta chains, and an independent cohort replicated the association. In the study, around 150 TCR beta chains were listed as associated with cytomegalovirus. At a false discovery rate of 0.05, a later analysis linked under 20,000 TCR beta sequences to specific HLA alleles. About 17 rarely observed V segments, including chromosome 9 orphons, were excluded from the earlier analysis of a few hundred of the donors because counts were too low. When HLA alleles, especially DR and DQ, strongly co-occurred, TCR associations were difficult to assign to individual alleles. The classifier was reported to diagnose cytomegalovirus status with high specificity and sensitivity in both the original and validation cohorts. Several of the top co-occurrence clusters appeared to be linked to parvovirus B19, influenza, CMV and Epstein-Barr virus, according to a later analysis. Correlated functional status among segregating V segments might be attributable to linkage disequilibrium, but an unknown experimental factor could not be ruled out.

Library prep was done by the immunoSEQ multiplex PCR assay. A mixture of 60 forward primers for TCR Vbeta segments and 13 reverse primers for TCR Jbeta segments was used in the multiplex PCR. The CDR3 region of rearranged TCR beta genes was amplified from genomic DNA by a multiplex PCR assay. The Illumina HiSeq System was used to sequence the amplified TCR beta libraries as 87-base-pair reads. The study's processing was this. In a later analysis, 70 million to 95 million unique TCR beta chains were counted across the approximately 620 repertoires, and some 10 million of these chains were shared by at least two donors. Raw reads were error-corrected and collapsed into unique sequences by a nearest-neighbor algorithm in which closely related sequences were merged to remove PCR and sequencing errors. Alignment of CDR3 sequences to IMGT reference sequences was used to assign V, D and J gene segments. Each retained sequence needed at least a six-nucleotide match to both a V gene segment and a J gene segment. A rearrangement counted as productive if the CDR3 had no stop codons and remained in frame with V and J, and every other rearrangement counted as non-productive. Following IMGT convention, CDR3 was defined as the stretch from the second conserved V-encoded cysteine to the conserved J-encoded phenylalanine. The earlier analysis of more than 450 of the donors excluded sequences that lacked an unambiguous match to a single V gene segment. In an earlier analysis of some 590 of the donors, a V segment was called functional when productive rearrangements were above 56.7%, and segregating when the standard deviation between donors exceeded 5%. To diagnose cytomegalovirus status from the catalog of TCR beta chain sequences, a statistical classification framework was built. In a later analysis, TCR nucleotide sequences were compared against IMGT/GENE-DB human TR gene sequences so that V and J genes could be assigned. The TCRdist pipeline was used in a later analysis to assign CDR3 sequences and most-parsimonious VDJ recombination scenarios. In a later analysis, each TCR beta chain was defined by its CDR3 amino acid sequence together with its V-gene family, and reads without a unique V-gene family were excluded. As a way to deal with suspected cross-contamination and a sequencing artifact, a later analysis dropped under 600 nucleotide sequences that were highly shared and had low generation probability. In a later analysis, a clonal expansion index was calculated for each public chain from normalized within-repertoire ranks of inferred template counts. Generation probabilities in a later analysis came from a VDJ recombination model fitted to out-of-frame rearrangements, and those results were checked against IGoR. In a later analysis, hypergeometric tests were used to score TCR-TCR, TCR-HLA and TCR-CMV co-occurrence, with a repertoire-size bias correction applied to TCR pairs. A later analysis estimated false discovery rates by permuting HLA or CMV assignments 20 times. In a later analysis, co-occurring TCRs were grouped using DBSCAN, with TCRdist sequence similarity added in when clustering inside HLA-allele-positive subsets. For co-occurrence clustering, repertoires with fewer than 30,000 or more than 120,000 public chains were excluded, along with four to six repertoires with anomalous nucleotide sharing. Imported from immuneACCESS, the table was reduced by TCRdb to in-frame sequences with V and J called. These copies leave out some clones; in studies compared against another copy, an unresolved V gene accounts for under half, and the cause of the remainder is not known. The V and J calls and clone size come from that table; D and trimming were worked out from the DNA. The table for this sample lists almost 200,000 clones; roughly three quarters of them were counted only once. The top ten hold around 0.42% of the sample.

The TCR comes from a male donor in good health and CMV-seropositive. In this chain, TRBV7-2 is recombined with TRBJ2-6; 7 of the junction bases match TRBD2. The material sequenced was PBMCs. CDR3 protein: CASSSRGVEGTGANVLTF. At the DNA level, the sequence is TGTGCCAGCAGCTCCCGGGGGGTTGAAGGGACTGGGGCCAACGTCCTGACTTTC.